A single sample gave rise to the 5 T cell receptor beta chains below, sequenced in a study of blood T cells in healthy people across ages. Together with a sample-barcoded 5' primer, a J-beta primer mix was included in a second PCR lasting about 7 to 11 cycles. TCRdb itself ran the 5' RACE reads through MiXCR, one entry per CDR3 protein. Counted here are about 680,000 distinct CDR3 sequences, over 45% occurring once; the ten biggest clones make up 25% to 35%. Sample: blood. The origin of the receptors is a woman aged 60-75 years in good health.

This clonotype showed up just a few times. The CDR3 DNA is TGCAGTGTACGGGAGAGCGTCTACAATGAGCAGTTCTTC. It specifies CSVRESVYNEQFF. This sequence joins TRBV20-1 and TRBJ2-1; TRBD2 might be the D (6 bases). This CDR3 is 13 amino acids long. Germline values: CDR1 DFQATT, CDR2 SNEGSKA (reference sequence). The germline V and J ends were trimmed by 7 bases and 3 bases, with 13 bases remaining between them.

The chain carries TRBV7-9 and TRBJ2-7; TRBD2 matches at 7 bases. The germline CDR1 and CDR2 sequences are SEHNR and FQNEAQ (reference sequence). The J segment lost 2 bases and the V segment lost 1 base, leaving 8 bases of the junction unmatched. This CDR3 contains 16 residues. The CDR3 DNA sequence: TGTGCCAGCAGCTTAGGGGATGGCGGGAGCCCCTACGAGCAGTACTTC. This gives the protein CASSLGDGGSPYEQYF. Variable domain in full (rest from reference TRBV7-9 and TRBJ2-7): DTGVSQNPRHKITKRGQNVTFRCDPISEHNRLYWYRQTLGQGPEFLTYFQNEAQLEKSRLLSDRFSAERPKGSFSTLEIQRTEQGDSAMYLCASSLGDGGSPYEQYFGPGTRLTVT.

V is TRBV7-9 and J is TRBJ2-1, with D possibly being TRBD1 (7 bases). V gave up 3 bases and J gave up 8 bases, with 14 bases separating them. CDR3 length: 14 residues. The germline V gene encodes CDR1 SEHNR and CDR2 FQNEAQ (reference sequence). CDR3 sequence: CASSFKQGGDEQFF. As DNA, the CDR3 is TGTGCCAGCAGCTTTAAGCAGGGGGGCGATGAGCAGTTCTTC. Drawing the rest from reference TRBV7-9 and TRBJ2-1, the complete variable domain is DTGVSQNPRHKITKRGQNVTFRCDPISEHNRLYWYRQTLGQGPEFLTYFQNEAQLEKSRLLSDRFSAERPKGSFSTLEIQRTEQGDSAMYLCASSFKQGGDEQFFGPGTRLTVL.

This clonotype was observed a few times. This chain's CDR3 is CSVAGGPTSRHYEQYF. The CDR3, as DNA: TGCAGCGTCGCGGGGGGACCGACTAGCCGACACTACGAGCAGTACTTC. The V call is TRBV29-1, the J call TRBJ2-4, with 8 bases lining up with TRBD2. TRBJ2-7 explains the end of the DNA better; the J call may be wrong. CDR1 SQVTM and CDR2 ANQGSEA come from the germline V gene. The CDR3 loop spans 16 amino acids.

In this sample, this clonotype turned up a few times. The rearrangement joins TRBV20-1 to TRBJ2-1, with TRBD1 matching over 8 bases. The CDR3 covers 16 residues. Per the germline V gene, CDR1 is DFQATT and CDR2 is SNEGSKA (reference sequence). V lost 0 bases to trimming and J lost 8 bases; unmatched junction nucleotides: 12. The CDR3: CSAREWEQDRVDEQFF. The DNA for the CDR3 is TGCAGTGCTAGAGAATGGGAACAGGACAGGGTGGATGAGCAGTTCTTC.